The entry below describes one TCR beta chain. The V and J ends lost 0 bases and 5 bases, in that order; junction bases with no gene match: 13. The germline V gene has CDR1 SGHRS and CDR2 YFSETQ. This CDR3 contains 17 residues. These data are taken from a study of shared T cell receptors in the human thymus. The method was immunoSEQ multiplex PCR; TCRdb's version includes in-frame clones alone and lacks a portion of them. The sample lists fewer than 700,000 clones; around 87% were seen once. The sample also formed part of further work on human thymus T cells. This second report adds: Resections from corrective heart surgery supplied the thymus tissue. Thymic and blood repertoires seemed to show skewed V and J gene use.

The origin of this receptor is a boy less than two years old with a congenital heart defect. Sequencing input: thymocytes. The V gene is TRBV5-1, the J gene TRBJ2-5; 7 bases map to TRBD2. The CDR3 region is CASSLDQAGMNPETQYF. The CDR3 nucleotides are TGCGCCAGCAGCTTGGATCAAGCGGGGATGAACCCCGAGACCCAGTACTTC.